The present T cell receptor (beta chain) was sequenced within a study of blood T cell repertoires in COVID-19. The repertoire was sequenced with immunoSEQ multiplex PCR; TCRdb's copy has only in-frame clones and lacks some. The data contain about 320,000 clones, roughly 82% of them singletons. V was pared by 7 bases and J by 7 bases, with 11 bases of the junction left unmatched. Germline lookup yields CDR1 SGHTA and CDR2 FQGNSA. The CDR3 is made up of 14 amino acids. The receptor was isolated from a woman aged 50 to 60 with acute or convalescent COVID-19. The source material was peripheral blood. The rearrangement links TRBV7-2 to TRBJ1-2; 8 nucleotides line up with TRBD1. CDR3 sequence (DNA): TGTGCCAGCACCAATACCGGGACAGGCGCTGGCTACACCTTC. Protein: CASTNTGTGAGYTF.